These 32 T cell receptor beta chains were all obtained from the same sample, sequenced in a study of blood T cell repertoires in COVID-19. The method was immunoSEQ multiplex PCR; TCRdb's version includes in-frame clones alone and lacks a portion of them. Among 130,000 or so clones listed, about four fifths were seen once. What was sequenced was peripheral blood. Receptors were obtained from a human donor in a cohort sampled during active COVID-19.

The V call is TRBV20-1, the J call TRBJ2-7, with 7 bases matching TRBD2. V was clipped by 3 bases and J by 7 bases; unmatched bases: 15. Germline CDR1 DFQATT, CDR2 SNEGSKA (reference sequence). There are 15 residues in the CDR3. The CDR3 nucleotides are TGCAGTGCTAGTCTAGGCGGGAGTCCCTCCCGGGAGCAGTACTTC. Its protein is CSASLGGSPSREQYF.

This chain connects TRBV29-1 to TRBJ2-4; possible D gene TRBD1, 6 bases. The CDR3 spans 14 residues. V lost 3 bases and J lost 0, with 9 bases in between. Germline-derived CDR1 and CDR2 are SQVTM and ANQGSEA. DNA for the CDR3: TGCAGCGTTGATCTAGGGGGAGCCAAAAACATTCAGTACTTC. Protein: CSVDLGGAKNIQYF.

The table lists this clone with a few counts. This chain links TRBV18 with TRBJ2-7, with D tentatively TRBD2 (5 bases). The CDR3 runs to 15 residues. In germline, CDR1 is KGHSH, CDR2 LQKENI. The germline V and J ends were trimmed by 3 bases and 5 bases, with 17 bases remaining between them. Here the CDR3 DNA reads TGTGCCAGCTCACCGGGTGCGGGTCTAGGCAACGAGCAGTACTTC. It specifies CASSPGAGLGNEQYF.

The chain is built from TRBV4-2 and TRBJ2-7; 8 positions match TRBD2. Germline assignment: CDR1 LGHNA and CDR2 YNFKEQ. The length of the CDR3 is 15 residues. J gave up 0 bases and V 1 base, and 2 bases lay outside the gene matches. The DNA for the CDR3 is TGTGCCAGCAGCCAAGTAGCGGGACACTCCTACGAGCAGTACTTC. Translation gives CASSQVAGHSYEQYF.

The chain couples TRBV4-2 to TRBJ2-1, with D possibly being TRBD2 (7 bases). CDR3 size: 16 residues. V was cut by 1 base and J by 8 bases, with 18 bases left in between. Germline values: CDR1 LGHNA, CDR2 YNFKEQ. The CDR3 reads CASSQAPGRGGHEQFF. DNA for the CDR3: TGTGCCAGCAGCCAAGCCCCGGGGAGGGGGGGACATGAGCAGTTCTTC.

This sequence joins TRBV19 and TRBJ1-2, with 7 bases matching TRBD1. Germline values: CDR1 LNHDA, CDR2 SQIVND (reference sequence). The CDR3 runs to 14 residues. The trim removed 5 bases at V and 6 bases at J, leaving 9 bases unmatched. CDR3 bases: TGTGCCAGTAGTCCTCAGACAGGGAGCCATGGCTACACCTTC. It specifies CASSPQTGSHGYTF. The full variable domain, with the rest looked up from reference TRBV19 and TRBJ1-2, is DGGITQSPKYLFRKEGQNVTLSCEQNLNHDAMYWYRQDPGQGLRLIYYSQIVNDFQKGDIAEGYSVSREKKESFPLTVTSAQKNPTAFYLCASSPQTGSHGYTFGSGTRLTVV.

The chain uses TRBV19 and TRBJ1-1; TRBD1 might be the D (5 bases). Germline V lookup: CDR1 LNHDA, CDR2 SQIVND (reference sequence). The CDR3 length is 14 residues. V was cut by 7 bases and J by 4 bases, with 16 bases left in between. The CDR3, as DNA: TGTGCCAGTAATAATCGGGGGTCAGTCACTGAAGCTTTCTTT. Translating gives CASNNRGSVTEAFF.

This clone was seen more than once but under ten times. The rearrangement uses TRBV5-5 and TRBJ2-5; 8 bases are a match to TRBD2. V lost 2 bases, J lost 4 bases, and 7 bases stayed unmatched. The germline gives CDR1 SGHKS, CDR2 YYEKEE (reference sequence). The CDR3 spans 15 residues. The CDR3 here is CASSFDGLAGETQYF. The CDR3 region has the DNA TGTGCCAGCAGCTTTGACGGCCTAGCGGGAGAGACCCAGTACTTC. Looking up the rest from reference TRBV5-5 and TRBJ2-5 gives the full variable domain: DAGVTQSPTHLIKTRGQQVTLRCSPISGHKSVSWYQQVLGQGPQFIFQYYEKEERGRGNFPDRFSARQFPNYSSELNVNALLLGDSALYLCASSFDGLAGETQYFGPGTRLLVL.

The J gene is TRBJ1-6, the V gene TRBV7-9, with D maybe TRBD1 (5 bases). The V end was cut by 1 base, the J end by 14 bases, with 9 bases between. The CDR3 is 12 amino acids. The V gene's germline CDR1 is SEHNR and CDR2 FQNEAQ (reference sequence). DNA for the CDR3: TGTGCCAGCAGCTTAGAAGGCAGGGCCCTCCACTTT. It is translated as CASSLEGRALHF.

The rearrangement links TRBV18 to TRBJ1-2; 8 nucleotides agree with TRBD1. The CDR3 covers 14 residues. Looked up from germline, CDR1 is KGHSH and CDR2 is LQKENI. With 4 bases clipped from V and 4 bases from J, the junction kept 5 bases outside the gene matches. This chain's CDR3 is CASSLQGAAYGYTF. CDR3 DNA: TGTGCCAGCTCACTGCAGGGGGCTGCCTATGGCTACACCTTC.

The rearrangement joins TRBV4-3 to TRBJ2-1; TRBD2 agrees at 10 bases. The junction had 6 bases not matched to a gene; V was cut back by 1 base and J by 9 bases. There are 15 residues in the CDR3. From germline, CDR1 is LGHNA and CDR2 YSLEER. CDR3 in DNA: TGCGCCAGCAGCCAAGGTAGCGGGAGGTCGGCTGAGCAGTTCTTC. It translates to CASSQGSGRSAEQFF.

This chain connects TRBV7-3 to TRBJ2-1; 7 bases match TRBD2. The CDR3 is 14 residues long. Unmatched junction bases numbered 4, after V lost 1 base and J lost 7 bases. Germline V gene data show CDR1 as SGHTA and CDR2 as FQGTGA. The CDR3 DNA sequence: TGTGCCAGCAGCTTAAACGCGGGGGTGAATGAGCAGTTCTTC. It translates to CASSLNAGVNEQFF.

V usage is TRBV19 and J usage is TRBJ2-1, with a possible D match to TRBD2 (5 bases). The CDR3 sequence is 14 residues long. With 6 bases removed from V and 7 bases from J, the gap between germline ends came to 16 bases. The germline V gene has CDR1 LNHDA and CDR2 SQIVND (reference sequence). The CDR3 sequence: CASRDRGTGNEQFF. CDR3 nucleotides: TGTGCCAGTAGAGATCGGGGTACGGGGAATGAGCAGTTCTTC.

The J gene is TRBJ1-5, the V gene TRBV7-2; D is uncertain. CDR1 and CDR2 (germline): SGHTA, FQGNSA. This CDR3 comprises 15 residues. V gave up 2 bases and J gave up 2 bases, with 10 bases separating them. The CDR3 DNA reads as TGTGCCAGCAGCTTAACTAGGAGTGGCAATCAGCCCCAGCATTTT. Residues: CASSLTRSGNQPQHF.

CDR3 nucleotides: TGTGCCACCAGCAGAGGGTGGGGGGTACCGCAAACCGGGGAGCTGTTTTTT. It translates to CATSRGWGVPQTGELFF. This sequence joins TRBV15 and TRBJ2-2, with D possibly matching TRBD2 (6 bases). Germline V CDR1 and CDR2: LNHNV, YYDKDF (reference sequence). The V end lost 1 base, the J end lost 5 bases, and 17 bases lay between the germline ends. The CDR3 is 17 residues long. The variable domain in full, with the rest retrieved from reference TRBV15 and TRBJ2-2, is DAMVIQNPRYQVTQFGKPVTLSCSQTLNHNVMYWYQQKSSQAPKLLFHYYDKDFNNEADTPDNFQSRRPNTSFCFLDIRSPGLGDTAMYLCATSRGWGVPQTGELFFGEGSRLTVL.

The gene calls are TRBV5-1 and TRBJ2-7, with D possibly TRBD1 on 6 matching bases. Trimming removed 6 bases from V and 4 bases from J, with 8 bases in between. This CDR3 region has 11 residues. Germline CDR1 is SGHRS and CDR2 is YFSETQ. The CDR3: CASKGEYEQYF. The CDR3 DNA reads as TGCGCCAGCAAGGGGGAATACGAGCAGTACTTC.

Here the CDR3 reads CASSYGQGGEKLFF. The CDR3 DNA sequence: TGTGCCAGCAGTTACGGACAGGGGGGTGAAAAACTGTTTTTT. The chain combines TRBV6-6 with TRBJ1-4; 10 bases are a match to TRBD1. Per the germline V gene, CDR1 is MNHNY and CDR2 is SVGAGI (reference sequence). J lost 7 bases, V lost 2 bases, and 1 base had no gene match. The CDR3 has 14 residues.

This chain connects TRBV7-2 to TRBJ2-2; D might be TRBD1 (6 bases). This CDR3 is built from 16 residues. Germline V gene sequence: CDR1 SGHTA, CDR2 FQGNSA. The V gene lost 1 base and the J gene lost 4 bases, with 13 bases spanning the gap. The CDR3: CASSLGGQGFTGELFF. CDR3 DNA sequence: TGTGCCAGCAGCTTAGGGGGGCAGGGATTCACCGGGGAGCTGTTTTTT.

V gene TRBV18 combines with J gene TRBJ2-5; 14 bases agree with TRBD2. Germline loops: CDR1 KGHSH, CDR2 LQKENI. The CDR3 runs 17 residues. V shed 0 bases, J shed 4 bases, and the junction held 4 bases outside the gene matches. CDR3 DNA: TGTGCCAGCTCACCACCCCAAGGACTAGCGGGAGGAGAGACCCAGTACTTC. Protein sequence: CASSPPQGLAGGETQYF.

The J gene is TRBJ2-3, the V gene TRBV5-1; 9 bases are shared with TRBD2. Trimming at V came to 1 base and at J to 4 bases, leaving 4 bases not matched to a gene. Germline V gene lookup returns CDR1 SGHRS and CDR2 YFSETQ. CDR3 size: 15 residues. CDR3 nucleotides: TGCGCCAGCAGCTTGACTAGCGGGTCCGCAGATACGCAGTATTTT. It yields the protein CASSLTSGSADTQYF. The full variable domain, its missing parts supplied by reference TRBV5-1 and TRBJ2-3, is KAGVTQTPRYLIKTRGQQVTLSCSPISGHRSVSWYQQTPGQGLQFLFEYFSETQRNKGNFPGRFSGRQFSNSRSEMNVSTLELGDSALYLCASSLTSGSADTQYFGPGTRLTVL.

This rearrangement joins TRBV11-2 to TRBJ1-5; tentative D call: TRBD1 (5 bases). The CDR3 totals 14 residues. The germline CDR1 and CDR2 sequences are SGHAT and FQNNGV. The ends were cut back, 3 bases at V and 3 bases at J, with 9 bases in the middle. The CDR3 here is CASSLGGANQPQHF. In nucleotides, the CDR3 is TGTGCCAGCAGCTTGGGGGGTGCCAATCAGCCCCAGCATTTT.

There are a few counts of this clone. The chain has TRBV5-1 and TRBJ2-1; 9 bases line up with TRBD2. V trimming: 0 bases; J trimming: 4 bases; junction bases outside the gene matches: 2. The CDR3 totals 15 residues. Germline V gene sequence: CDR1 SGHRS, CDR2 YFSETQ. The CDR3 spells CASSLDTSGYNEQFF. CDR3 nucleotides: TGCGCCAGCAGCTTGGATACTAGCGGGTACAATGAGCAGTTCTTC.

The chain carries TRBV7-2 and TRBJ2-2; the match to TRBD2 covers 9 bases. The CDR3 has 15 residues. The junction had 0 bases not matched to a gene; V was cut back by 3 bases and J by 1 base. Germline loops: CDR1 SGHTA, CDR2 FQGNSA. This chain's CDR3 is CASSFSGGNTGELFF. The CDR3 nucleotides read TGTGCCAGCAGCTTTAGCGGGGGGAACACCGGGGAGCTGTTTTTT.

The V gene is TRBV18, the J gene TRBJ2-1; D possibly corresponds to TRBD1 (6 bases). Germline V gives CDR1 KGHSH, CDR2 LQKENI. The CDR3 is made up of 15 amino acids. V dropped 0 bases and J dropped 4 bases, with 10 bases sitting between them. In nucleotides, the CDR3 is TGTGCCAGCTCACCACCGACAGGCTTTTACAATGAGCAGTTCTTC. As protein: CASSPPTGFYNEQFF.

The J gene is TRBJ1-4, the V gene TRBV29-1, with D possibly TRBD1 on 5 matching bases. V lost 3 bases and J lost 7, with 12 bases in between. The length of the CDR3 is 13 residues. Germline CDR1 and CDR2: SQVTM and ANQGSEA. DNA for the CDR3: TGCAGCGTTGAGGGGGGGAGTGGTGAAAAACTGTTTTTT. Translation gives CSVEGGSGEKLFF.

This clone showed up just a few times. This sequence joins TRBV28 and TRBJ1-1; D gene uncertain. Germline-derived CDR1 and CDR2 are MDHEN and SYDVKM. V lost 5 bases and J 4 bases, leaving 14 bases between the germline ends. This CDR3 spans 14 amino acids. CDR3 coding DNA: TGTGCCAGCAGTAGAGGGTTGGTCGGCACTGAAGCTTTCTTT. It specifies CASSRGLVGTEAFF. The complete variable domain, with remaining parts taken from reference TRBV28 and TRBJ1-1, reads DVKVTQSSRYLVKRTGEKVFLECVQDMDHENMFWYRQDPGLGLRLIYFSYDVKMKEKGDIPEGYSVSREKKERFSLILESASTNQTSMYLCASSRGLVGTEAFFGQGTRLTVV.

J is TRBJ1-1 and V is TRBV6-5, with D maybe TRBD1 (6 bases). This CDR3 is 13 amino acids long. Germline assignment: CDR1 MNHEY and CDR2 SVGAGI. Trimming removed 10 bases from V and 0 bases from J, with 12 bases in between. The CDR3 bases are TGTGCCATAAGAGACAGGATGAACACTGAAGCTTTCTTT. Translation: CAIRDRMNTEAFF.

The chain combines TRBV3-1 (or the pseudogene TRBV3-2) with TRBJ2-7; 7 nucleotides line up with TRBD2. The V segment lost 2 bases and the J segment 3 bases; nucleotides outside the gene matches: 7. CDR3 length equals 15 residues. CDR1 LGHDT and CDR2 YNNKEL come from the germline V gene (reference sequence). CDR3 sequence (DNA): TGTGCCAGCAGCCAAAATCGCGGGGGATTCTACGAGCAGTACTTC. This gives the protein CASSQNRGGFYEQYF.

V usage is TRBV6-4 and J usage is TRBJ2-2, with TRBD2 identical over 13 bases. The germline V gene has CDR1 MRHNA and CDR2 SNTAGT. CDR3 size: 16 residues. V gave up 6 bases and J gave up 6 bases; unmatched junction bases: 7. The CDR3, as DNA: TGTGCCAGCAGCCCGGGACTAGCGGGACTATCCGGGGAGCTGTTTTTT. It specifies CASSPGLAGLSGELFF.

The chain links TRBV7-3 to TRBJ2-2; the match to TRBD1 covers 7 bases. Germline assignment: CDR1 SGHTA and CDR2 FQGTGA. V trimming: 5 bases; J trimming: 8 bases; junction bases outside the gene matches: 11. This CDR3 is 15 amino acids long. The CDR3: CASSQGTGATGELFF. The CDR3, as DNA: TGTGCCAGCAGCCAGGGAACAGGGGCGACGGGGGAGCTGTTTTTT.

DNA for the CDR3: TGTGCCAGCAGCCCTGGGACTTCTTTTTTAATGGATACGCAGTATTTT. Its protein is CASSPGTSFLMDTQYF. V usage is TRBV5-6 and J usage is TRBJ2-3; weak D call: TRBD2 (6 bases). There are 16 residues in the CDR3. The germline V and J ends were trimmed by 4 bases and 6 bases, with 21 bases remaining between them. Germline assignment: CDR1 SGHDT and CDR2 YYEEEE. Full variable domain (remainder filled in from reference TRBV5-6 and TRBJ2-3): DAGVTQSPTHLIKTRGQQVTLRCSPKSGHDTVSWYQQALGQGPQFIFQYYEEEERQRGNFPDRFSGHQFPNYSSELNVNALLLGDSALYLCASSPGTSFLMDTQYFGPGTRLTVL.

CDR3 nucleotide sequence: TGTGCCAGCACTGGACTAGCGGGAGACGAGCAGTACTTC. It translates to CASTGLAGDEQYF. This chain links TRBV2 with TRBJ2-7; 13 bases agree with TRBD2. V shed 7 bases, J shed 5 bases, and the junction held 2 bases outside the gene matches. CDR1 is SNHLY and CDR2 is FYNNEI in the germline V gene. The CDR3 extends over 13 amino acids.